These 24 T cell receptor beta chains were all obtained from the same sample, sequenced in a study of T cell repertoires in cytomegalovirus infection. TCRdb redid the calling of the reads with MiXCR, one entry per CDR3 protein. The sample contains hundreds of thousands of distinct CDR3 sequences, 22% of which appear only once. The sample comprised CD8+ T cells from PBMCs. These receptors were obtained from a human donor in good health (CMV status not recorded). Some clones in this sample may be carry-over from other donors' samples.

A few counts support this clonotype. V is TRBV6-2 or TRBV6-3 and J is TRBJ2-3, with 10 positions matching TRBD2. J was trimmed by 2 bases and V by 2 bases; bases with no gene match: 7. The CDR3 consists of 17 residues. Germline CDR1 is MNHEY and CDR2 is SVGEGT. CDR3 nucleotides: TGTGCCAGCAGTTACCCCCGGCTAGCGGGGGACACAGATACGCAGTATTTT. Translated: CASSYPRLAGDTDTQYF.

This clonotype was seen a few times. V gene TRBV29-1 combines with J gene TRBJ1-1; unclear D gene. This CDR3 is built from 12 residues. Germline loops: CDR1 SQVTM, CDR2 ANQGSEA. Deletions cut 4 bases from V and 7 bases from J, with 13 bases between. The CDR3 reads CSVAVGKLEAFF. CDR3 in DNA: TGCAGCGTTGCGGTGGGCAAACTTGAAGCTTTCTTT. Full variable domain (outside the CDR3, taken from reference TRBV29-1 and TRBJ1-1): SAVISQKPSRDICQRGTSLTIQCQVDSQVTMMFWYRQQPGQSLTLIATANQGSEATYESGFVIDKFPISRPNLTFSTLTVSNMSPEDSSIYLCSVAVGKLEAFFGQGTRLTVV.

This clonotype was seen a few times. This chain uses TRBV29-1 with TRBJ1-2; no definite D call. Germline V gives CDR1 SQVTM, CDR2 ANQGSEA. Trimming removed 3 bases at V and 4 bases at J, with 12 bases between. The CDR3 totals 13 residues. The CDR3 sequence is CSVETRNRYGYTF. DNA of the CDR3: TGCAGCGTTGAGACTCGGAACCGCTATGGCTACACCTTC. The full variable domain, completed using reference TRBV29-1 and TRBJ1-2, is SAVISQKPSRDICQRGTSLTIQCQVDSQVTMMFWYRQQPGQSLTLIATANQGSEATYESGFVIDKFPISRPNLTFSTLTVSNMSPEDSSIYLCSVETRNRYGYTFGSGTRLTVV.

The chain carries TRBV6-1 and TRBJ2-1, with TRBD2 identical over 14 bases. Per the germline V gene, CDR1 is MNHNS and CDR2 is SASEGT. The V segment lost 5 bases and the J segment 7 bases; nucleotides outside the gene matches: 4. This CDR3 region has 15 residues. The CDR3 protein is CASSRLAGGPNEQFF. CDR3 nucleotides: TGTGCCAGCAGTCGACTAGCGGGGGGGCCAAATGAGCAGTTCTTC.

This clonotype was counted at least ten times. Germline and junction disagree at one end, which may indicate a read error. J is TRBJ2-2 and V is TRBV14; 8 bases match TRBD1. The CDR3 is made up of 17 amino acids. The V gene's germline CDR1 is SGHDN and CDR2 FVKESK. CDR3: CASSQGFRTGITGELFF. The CDR3 DNA follows: TGTGCCAGCAGTCAAGGATTCCGGACAGGGATAACCGGGGAGCTGTTTTTT.

V and J are TRBV6-5 and TRBJ2-2; no firm D call. Germline lookup yields CDR1 MNHEY and CDR2 SVGAGI. CDR3 length: 13 amino acids. The V and J ends lost 2 bases and 3 bases respectively, with 4 bases between them. The CDR3 reads CASSYADTGELFF. CDR3 bases: TGTGCCAGCAGTTACGCAGACACCGGGGAGCTGTTTTTT.

V is TRBV28 and J is TRBJ1-2; tentatively, D is TRBD1 (5 bases). The CDR3 sequence is 15 residues long. The germline V and J ends were trimmed by 3 bases and 3 bases, with 14 bases remaining between them. CDR1 and CDR2 from the germline V gene are MDHEN and SYDVKM. The CDR3 sequence: CASSLGPQGDYGYTF. For the CDR3, the DNA is TGTGCCAGCAGTTTGGGGCCTCAAGGGGACTATGGCTACACCTTC.

This clonotype showed up many times. This rearrangement joins TRBV27 to TRBJ1-6, with 7 bases matching TRBD1. Germline assignment: CDR1 MNHEY and CDR2 SMNVEV (reference sequence). The V and J ends lost 4 bases and 8 bases, in that order; junction bases with no gene match: 11. This CDR3 has 16 residues. CDR3 in DNA: TGTGCCAGCAGTTCTCCAGGGGGGGGACCGGATTCACCCCTCCACTTT. Its protein product is CASSSPGGGPDSPLHF.

The chain carries TRBV19 and TRBJ1-5; D is perhaps TRBD1 (5 bases). Per germline, CDR1 LNHDA and CDR2 SQIVND (reference sequence). V was pared by 3 bases and J by 5 bases, with 14 bases between. The CDR3 consists of 15 residues. CDR3 bases: TGTGCCAGTAGTATTAGTATGGGACCCTATCAGCCCCAGCATTTT. Protein sequence: CASSISMGPYQPQHF.

The genes are TRBV9 and TRBJ1-1, with 8 bases matching TRBD1. Germline CDR1 SGDLS, CDR2 YYNGEE. V lost 4 bases to trimming and J lost 2 bases; unmatched junction nucleotides: 7. This CDR3 has 15 amino acids. The CDR3 spells CASSPRQGRNTEAFF. CDR3 DNA sequence: TGTGCCAGCAGCCCAAGACAGGGGCGAAACACTGAAGCTTTCTTT.

V is TRBV20-1 and J is TRBJ2-2; D remains unclear. The CDR3 consists of 12 residues. The V end lost 6 bases, the J end lost 3 bases, and 8 bases lay between the germline ends. Germline loops: CDR1 DFQATT, CDR2 SNEGSKA (reference sequence). The CDR3: CSASLHTGELFF. In nucleotides, the CDR3 is TGCAGTGCCTCCTTGCACACCGGGGAGCTGTTTTTT.

This clonotype was counted at least ten times. This chain joins TRBV7-2 and TRBJ2-1; D possibly corresponds to TRBD2 (6 bases). Trimming stripped 2 bases from V and 7 bases from J, with 15 bases between. The CDR3 is 15 residues long. Germline lookup yields CDR1 SGHTA and CDR2 FQGNSA. The CDR3 DNA is TGTGCCAGCAGCTTACGATGGGGGGTTGGGAATGAGCAGTTCTTC. Amino acid sequence: CASSLRWGVGNEQFF.

The gene calls are TRBV15 and TRBJ2-1, with 8 positions matching TRBD2. CDR1 and CDR2 (germline): LNHNV, YYDKDF (reference sequence). V was pared by 3 bases and J by 0 bases, with 4 bases of the junction left unmatched. This CDR3 is built from 16 residues. The CDR3: CATSRERGSSYNEQFF. In DNA, the CDR3 is TGTGCCACCAGCAGGGAGCGGGGGAGCTCCTACAATGAGCAGTTCTTC.

This clonotype was seen more than once but under ten times. This rearrangement joins TRBV29-1 to TRBJ2-3; possibly TRBD1 or TRBD2 for D (5 bases each). The CDR3 has 14 amino acids. The ends were cut back, 4 bases at V and 6 bases at J, with 17 bases in the middle. Germline CDR1 SQVTM, CDR2 ANQGSEA. The CDR3 protein is CSVVPGTWEDTQYF. The CDR3 DNA reads as TGCAGCGTTGTCCCCGGGACCTGGGAGGATACGCAGTATTTT.

In its sample, this clonotype was seen a few times. The chain has TRBV6-2 or TRBV6-3 and TRBJ2-1; D perhaps matches TRBD1 (5 bases). This CDR3 contains 14 residues. The germline CDR1 and CDR2 sequences are MNHEY and SVGEGT. Trimming took 8 bases from V and 8 from J, leaving 19 bases between them. The chain's CDR3 is CASCISSWGDEQFF. The CDR3 region has the DNA TGTGCCAGCTGCATTAGTTCCTGGGGCGATGAGCAGTTCTTC.

This clonotype was observed once. The genes are TRBV29-1 and TRBJ1-4, with D possibly being TRBD1 (5 bases). The CDR3 length is 15 residues. Germline CDR1 SQVTM, CDR2 ANQGSEA. The germline V and J ends were trimmed by 3 bases and 8 bases, with 19 bases remaining between them. The CDR3 DNA sequence: TGCAGCGTTGAGGCAGGGCTGGGGCGAGACGAAAAACTGTTTTTT. Encoded protein: CSVEAGLGRDEKLFF.

The V gene is TRBV14, the J gene TRBJ1-2; D unclear. The V gene lost 3 bases and the J gene lost 8 bases, with 19 bases spanning the gap. Looked up from germline, CDR1 is SGHDN and CDR2 is FVKESK. CDR3 length: 15 amino acids. As DNA, the CDR3 is TGTGCCAGCAGCCAGGAGCCCGGGGAACAAAGGGGCTACACCTTC. It yields the protein CASSQEPGEQRGYTF.

This clonotype showed up just a few times. V gene TRBV6-5 combines with J gene TRBJ1-2; the D is unclear. The germline V gene has CDR1 MNHEY and CDR2 SVGAGI. V lost 0 bases, J lost 2 bases, and 10 bases lay in between. This CDR3 spans 15 amino acids. CDR3 amino acids: CASSYSLDPNYGYTF. The CDR3 DNA sequence: TGTGCCAGCAGTTACTCGTTGGACCCCAACTATGGCTACACCTTC.

The rearrangement uses TRBV4-1 and TRBJ2-1, with TRBD2 matching over 13 bases. V lost 1 base, J lost 0 bases, and 3 bases stayed unmatched. The CDR3 runs to 18 residues. CDR1 and CDR2 (germline): MGHRA, YSYEKL. This CDR3 reads CASSQGLAGGYSYNEQFF. CDR3 nucleotides: TGCGCCAGCAGCCAAGGACTAGCGGGGGGCTACTCCTACAATGAGCAGTTCTTC.

The chain recombines TRBV7-9 with TRBJ2-5; 15 bases map to TRBD2. The CDR3 totals 16 residues. Germline values: CDR1 SEHNR, CDR2 FQNEAQ (reference sequence). V lost 5 bases to trimming and J lost 5 bases; unmatched junction nucleotides: 6. The CDR3 DNA is TGTGCCAGCAGCCGGACTAGCGGGGGGGTTACGGAGACCCAGTACTTC. Amino acids: CASSRTSGGVTETQYF.

In its sample, this clonotype was seen a few times. The rearrangement links TRBV29-1 to TRBJ2-2; D is possibly TRBD2 (5 bases). This CDR3 contains 16 residues. Per germline, CDR1 SQVTM and CDR2 ANQGSEA. V was clipped by 0 bases and J by 3 bases, with 14 bases between them. CDR3 DNA: TGCAGCGTTGAAGAAGGCGCCGGGCGGGACACCGGGGAGCTGTTTTTT. Amino acids: CSVEEGAGRDTGELFF.

This clonotype was detected many times. The chain combines TRBV7-2 with TRBJ1-2; D is unclear. CDR1 is SGHTA and CDR2 is FQGNSA in the germline V gene. The CDR3 has 15 amino acids. V lost 2 bases and J 2 bases, leaving 12 bases between the germline ends. The CDR3 region has the DNA TGTGCCAGCAGCTTAAATGTTAGGATAAACTATGGCTACACCTTC. It codes for CASSLNVRINYGYTF.

This clonotype has just a few counts. The chain combines TRBV27 with TRBJ1-5, with D unclear. CDR1 MNHEY and CDR2 SMNVEV come from the germline V gene (reference sequence). Deletions cut 6 bases from V and 0 bases from J, with 9 bases between. The CDR3 has 14 residues. CDR3 coding DNA: TGTGCCAGCAGACAGATTTATAGCAATCAGCCCCAGCATTTT. Its translation is CASRQIYSNQPQHF.

The J gene is TRBJ1-1, the V gene TRBV28; D possibly corresponds to TRBD1 (5 bases). Looked up from germline, CDR1 is MDHEN and CDR2 is SYDVKM. V lost 0 bases to trimming and J lost 0 bases, with 11 bases between them. This CDR3 comprises 16 residues. This CDR3 reads CASSLWGGGMNTEAFF. CDR3 coding DNA: TGTGCCAGCAGTTTATGGGGGGGGGGGATGAACACTGAAGCTTTCTTT. The whole variable domain, remainder taken from reference TRBV28 and TRBJ1-1, is DVKVTQSSRYLVKRTGEKVFLECVQDMDHENMFWYRQDPGLGLRLIYFSYDVKMKEKGDIPEGYSVSREKKERFSLILESASTNQTSMYLCASSLWGGGMNTEAFFGQGTRLTVV.